This entry lists 20 T cell receptor beta chains sequenced from one sample in a study of CD8+ T cells in alopecia areata. RNA was extracted and reverse transcribed into cDNA as the sequencing template. Generated by immunoSEQ multiplex PCR, the TCRdb table keeps only in-frame clones and is missing some. In the table there are under 200,000 clones, roughly two thirds of which are singletons. Treatment here: oral pan-JAK inhibitor, 5-10 mg twice daily. Here the sequenced sample was CD4+ T cells sorted from blood, taken at week 4, from a patient treated with tofacitinib. The receptors were sampled from a human donor with alopecia areata.

Of note for this clone: Relative to the germline gene, one junction end is altered; a read error may explain this. The chain uses TRBV7-3 and TRBJ2-7, with 7 bases matching TRBD1. The germline gives CDR1 SGHTA, CDR2 FQGTGA. The CDR3 covers 12 residues. CDR3 in amino acids: CTSSSGTAEQYF. As DNA, the CDR3 is TGTACCAGCAGCTCGGGGACAGCTGAGCAGTACTTC.

This clone showed up just once. The chain employs TRBV29-1 and TRBJ2-7, with TRBD1 matching over 11 bases. This CDR3 is 13 amino acids long. Germline-derived CDR1 and CDR2 are SQVTM and ANQGSEA. The ends lost 8 bases at V and 5 bases at J; junction bases unmatched: 8. The CDR3 sequence is CSSLDRGRDEQYF. The CDR3 nucleotides are TGCAGCTCTCTGGACAGGGGGCGCGACGAGCAGTACTTC.

V usage is TRBV18 and J usage is TRBJ1-1; the match to TRBD1 covers 7 bases. The CDR3 contains 14 residues. V shed 6 bases, J shed 0 bases, and the junction held 4 bases outside the gene matches. CDR1 and CDR2 from the germline V gene are KGHSH and LQKENI. DNA of the CDR3: TGTGCCAGCTCTATGACAGGGATGAACACTGAAGCTTTCTTT. It translates to CASSMTGMNTEAFF.

This clone showed up just a few times. The chain links TRBV29-1 to TRBJ2-5; no clear D gene. This CDR3 comprises 11 residues. From germline, CDR1 is SQVTM and CDR2 ANQGSEA. V was shortened by 5 bases and J by 5 bases, with 9 bases between the two germline ends. In DNA form, the CDR3 reads TGCAGCGTTTCCTTATCGGAGACCCAGTACTTC. Protein product: CSVSLSETQYF.

J is TRBJ1-2 and V is TRBV7-2; D ambiguous. The CDR3 totals 13 residues. Germline V gene data show CDR1 as SGHTA and CDR2 as FQGNSA. The V gene lost 3 bases and the J gene lost 8 bases, with 13 bases spanning the gap. CDR3 DNA sequence: TGTGCCAGCAGCTTCGGGAGAGGTGTGGGCTACACCTTC. Translation gives CASSFGRGVGYTF.

The rearrangement links TRBV5-6 to TRBJ1-6, with TRBD1 matching over 11 bases. V trimming: 4 bases; J trimming: 15 bases; junction bases outside the gene matches: 12. Germline values: CDR1 SGHDT, CDR2 YYEEEE. The CDR3 has 15 amino acids. CDR3 sequence (DNA): TGTGCCAGCAGCCCGGACAGGGGGCCCCTTCGGGTCCTCCACTTT. It codes for CASSPDRGPLRVLHF.

The rearrangement uses TRBV29-1 and TRBJ1-5; tentatively, D is TRBD1 (5 bases). The germline CDR1 and CDR2 sequences are SQVTM and ANQGSEA. Trimming took off 5 bases at V and 2 bases at J, with 13 bases between the two ends. This CDR3 spans 14 amino acids. The CDR3 is CSVFEGVGNQPQHF. In DNA, the CDR3 is TGCAGCGTTTTTGAAGGGGTAGGCAATCAGCCCCAGCATTTT.

The chain uses TRBV30 and TRBJ1-1; possible D gene TRBD1, 6 bases. The CDR3 loop spans 13 amino acids. Germline CDR1 GTSNPN, CDR2 SVGIG (reference sequence). Trimming removed 0 bases from V and 12 bases from J, with 17 bases in between. CDR3: CAWSVQVRGASFF. The CDR3 region has the DNA TGTGCCTGGAGTGTTCAGGTCAGGGGAGCATCTTTCTTT.

The chain links TRBV5-1 to TRBJ2-5; D unresolved. CDR3 length: 15 amino acids. CDR1 SGHRS and CDR2 YFSETQ come from the germline V gene. V was trimmed by 0 bases and J by 7 bases, leaving 16 bases between them. The CDR3 region is CASSLDSVDVGTQYF. The CDR3 nucleotides read TGCGCCAGCAGCTTGGATAGTGTGGACGTTGGGACCCAGTACTTC.

This rearrangement joins TRBV30 to TRBJ1-4; TRBD1 is a possible D gene (6 bases). The CDR3 extends over 15 amino acids. Trimming took 3 bases from V and 2 from J, leaving 13 bases between them. Germline V lookup: CDR1 GTSNPN, CDR2 SVGIG (reference sequence). Written as DNA, the CDR3 is TGTGCCTGGAGCGTAGAGCAGGGGACTAATGAAAAACTGTTTTTT. It yields the protein CAWSVEQGTNEKLFF.

The rearrangement joins TRBV6-1 to TRBJ2-7; D gene uncertain. The germline V gene has CDR1 MNHNS and CDR2 SASEGT. V was cut by 4 bases and J by 3 bases, with 4 bases left in between. The CDR3 extends over 11 amino acids. The chain's CDR3 is CASSAIYEQYF. CDR3 in DNA: TGTGCCAGCAGTGCGATCTACGAGCAGTACTTC.

The chain uses TRBV5-1 and TRBJ2-1, with 8 bases that match TRBD1. Germline trimming cut 0 bases from V and 4 bases from J; bases unmatched to any gene: 0. Germline assignment: CDR1 SGHRS and CDR2 YFSETQ. The CDR3 has 14 amino acids. This chain's CDR3 is CASSLGQGYNEQFF. The CDR3 region has the DNA TGCGCCAGCAGCTTGGGACAGGGGTACAATGAGCAGTTCTTC.

CDR3 region: CSVVRGGAGEQYF. In DNA, the CDR3 is TGCAGCGTTGTAAGAGGGGGCGCGGGGGAGCAGTACTTC. The chain joins TRBV29-1 to TRBJ2-7, with a tentative D call TRBD1 (7 bases). V was trimmed by 4 bases and J by 7 bases, leaving 17 bases between them. CDR1 and CDR2 from the germline V gene are SQVTM and ANQGSEA. The CDR3 runs to 13 residues.

The chain is built from TRBV30 and TRBJ1-2; unclear D gene. The CDR3 has 13 amino acids. V shed 0 bases and J shed 2 bases, with 7 bases lying between them. Per the germline V gene, CDR1 is GTSNPN and CDR2 is SVGIG (reference sequence). The CDR3 spells CAWSVIPNYGYTF. In DNA form, the CDR3 reads TGTGCCTGGAGTGTTATTCCCAACTATGGCTACACCTTC.

The J gene is TRBJ1-1, the V gene TRBV6-5; 8 nucleotides line up with TRBD1. After removal of 10 bases from V and 0 bases from J, the junction contained 4 bases not matched to a gene. Germline values: CDR1 MNHEY, CDR2 SVGAGI. The length of the CDR3 is 13 residues. The CDR3 region is CAIGTGLNTEAFF. CDR3 coding DNA: TGTGCCATTGGGACAGGCTTGAACACTGAAGCTTTCTTT.

The V and J genes are TRBV5-8 and TRBJ1-2, with D tentatively TRBD1 (6 bases). The ends were cut back, 4 bases at V and 5 bases at J, with 15 bases in the middle. Germline V gene data show CDR1 as SGHTS and CDR2 as YDEGEE. CDR3 size: 14 residues. CDR3 nucleotides: TGTGCCAGCAGCCTAGACCTGACAGGATATGGCTACACCTTC. Translating it yields CASSLDLTGYGYTF.

To note about this clone: The same CDR3 can be traced to other DNA sequences in this sample. V and J are TRBV29-1 and TRBJ2-6, with D perhaps matching TRBD2 (6 bases). V dropped 6 bases and J dropped 0 bases, with 6 bases sitting between them. This CDR3 contains 13 residues. From germline, CDR1 is SQVTM and CDR2 ANQGSEA. CDR3 protein: CSVGLSGANVLTF. The DNA for the CDR3 is TGCAGCGTGGGACTCTCTGGGGCCAACGTCCTGACTTTC.

V gene TRBV7-2 combines with J gene TRBJ2-5, with 11 bases fitting TRBD2. This CDR3 has 14 amino acids. Per germline, CDR1 SGHTA and CDR2 FQGNSA. After removal of 10 bases from V and 3 bases from J, the junction contained 7 bases not matched to a gene. Written as DNA, the CDR3 is TGTGCCACCCGGGCTAGCGGGGGGAAAGAGACCCAGTACTTC. This sequence encodes CATRASGGKETQYF.

This chain uses TRBV30 with TRBJ2-5, with 9 bases fitting TRBD1. There are 11 residues in the CDR3. Looked up from germline, CDR1 is GTSNPN and CDR2 is SVGIG (reference sequence). Unmatched junction bases numbered 5, after V lost 8 bases and J lost 7 bases. CDR3 in DNA: TGTGCCCGAAGACAGGGGGGGACCCAGTACTTC. Translating gives CARRQGGTQYF.

The gene calls are TRBV29-1 and TRBJ2-2; TRBD2 aligns across 8 bases. CDR3 length equals 13 residues. Trimming took 4 bases from V and 4 from J; bases not matched to a gene: 2. Germline V lookup: CDR1 SQVTM, CDR2 ANQGSEA. In DNA, the CDR3 is TGCAGCGTTGGGCTAGCGGGCACCGGGGAGCTGTTTTTT. It specifies CSVGLAGTGELFF.